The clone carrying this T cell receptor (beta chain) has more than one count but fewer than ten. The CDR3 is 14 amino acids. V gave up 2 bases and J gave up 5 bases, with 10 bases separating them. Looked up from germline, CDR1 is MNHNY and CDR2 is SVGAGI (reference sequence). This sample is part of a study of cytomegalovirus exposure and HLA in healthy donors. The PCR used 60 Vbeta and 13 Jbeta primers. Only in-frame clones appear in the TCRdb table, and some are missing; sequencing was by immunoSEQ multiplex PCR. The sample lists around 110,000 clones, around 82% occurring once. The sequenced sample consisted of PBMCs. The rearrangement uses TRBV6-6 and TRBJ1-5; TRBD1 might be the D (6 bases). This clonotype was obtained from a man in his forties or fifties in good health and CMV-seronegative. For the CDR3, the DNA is TGTGCCAGCAGTTACATACCAGGGGATCAGCCCCAGCATTTT. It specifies CASSYIPGDQPQHF.